This TCR beta chain was captured by sequencing in a study of T cell repertoires in cytomegalovirus infection. In this sample, this clonotype turned up many times. Its cognate antigen is unknown. Germline CDR1 is SGHVS and CDR2 is FQNEAQ. This CDR3 is 14 amino acids long. The V and J ends lost 1 base and 2 bases respectively, with 8 bases between them. TCRdb re-derived calls from the reads in MiXCR, one entry per CDR3 protein. The table includes approximately 910,000 distinct CDR3 sequences, approximately 30% detected once. This sample comprised cultured CD8+ T cells from PBMCs, obtained from culture after CMV antigen stimulation. The receptor was isolated from a human donor in good health (CMV status not recorded). Some clones in this sample may be carry-over from other donors' samples. The chain employs TRBV7-8 and TRBJ2-5; perhaps D is TRBD1 or TRBD2 (5 bases each). The DNA of the CDR3 is TGTGCCAGCAGCTTAGTGGGGGAACAAGAGACCCAGTACTTC. It encodes CASSLVGEQETQYF.